The 11 T cell receptor beta chains below come from one sample, sequenced in a study of blood T cell repertoires in COVID-19. Profiling relied on immunoSEQ multiplex PCR, and the TCRdb table lists in-frame clones only, not all of them. The sample records under 300,000 clones, 81% being singletons. The sample was peripheral blood. These receptors were taken from a woman aged 60-75 years with active or convalescent COVID-19.

The rearrangement links TRBV6-5 to TRBJ2-1; D perhaps matches TRBD1 (5 bases). Trimming took off 6 bases at V and 6 bases at J, with 18 bases between the two ends. Germline V CDR1 and CDR2: MNHEY, SVGAGI. CDR3 size: 15 residues. The CDR3 spells CASSRTGPRANEQFF. The CDR3 nucleotides read TGTGCCAGCAGCAGAACAGGTCCAAGAGCCAATGAGCAGTTCTTC.

This chain joins TRBV23-1 and TRBJ2-1, with 7 bases aligning to TRBD1. TRBV23-1 is identified as an open reading frame with a role that is uncertain. V shed 5 bases and J 5 bases; nucleotides not matched to a gene: 6. CDR3 length equals 14 residues. The CDR3 nucleotides are TGCGCCAGCAGTTTCCGGGGACAGAACAATGAGCAGTTCTTC. Translating it yields CASSFRGQNNEQFF.

Note on this clone: Other DNA sequences of this sample code for an identical CDR3. V usage is TRBV5-4 and J usage is TRBJ2-2, with TRBD2 matching 14 bases. The length of the CDR3 is 16 residues. Germline CDR1 SGHNT, CDR2 YYREEE (reference sequence). With 2 bases clipped from V and 4 bases from J, the junction kept 1 base outside the gene matches. This CDR3 reads CASSFGLAGGTGELFF. The CDR3 bases are TGTGCCAGCAGCTTCGGACTAGCGGGGGGCACCGGGGAGCTGTTTTTT.

In its sample, this clone was seen once. This chain joins TRBV5-4 and TRBJ2-4; TRBD2 agrees at 8 bases. CDR1 SGHNT and CDR2 YYREEE come from the germline V gene (reference sequence). V lost 1 base to trimming and J lost 0 bases; unmatched junction nucleotides: 6. This CDR3 has 17 amino acids. CDR3: CASSLSSGGVAKNIQYF. The CDR3 DNA follows: TGTGCCAGCAGCTTGTCAAGCGGGGGAGTAGCCAAAAACATTCAGTACTTC.

This chain uses TRBV14 with TRBJ1-2; 8 positions agree with TRBD1. Losses at the gene ends were 4 bases for V and 4 bases for J; bases not matched to a gene: 2. In germline, CDR1 is SGHDN, CDR2 FVKESK. The CDR3 runs to 13 residues. The CDR3 nucleotides read TGTGCCAGCAGCCCCGGGACAGGCTATGGCTACACCTTC. Translating gives CASSPGTGYGYTF.

The chain carries TRBV5-1 and TRBJ2-3; 7 bases are a match to TRBD1. The CDR3 runs 15 residues. V shed 5 bases, J shed 5 bases, and the junction held 11 bases outside the gene matches. In germline, CDR1 is SGHRS, CDR2 YFSETQ. In DNA form, the CDR3 reads TGCGCCAGCAGTCTACAGGGGCCTACCGGAGATACGCAGTATTTT. This translates into CASSLQGPTGDTQYF.

The V and J genes are TRBV5-5 and TRBJ1-2; TRBD1 might be the D (6 bases). Trimming took 3 bases from V and 4 from J, leaving 10 bases between them. The CDR3 is made up of 13 amino acids. Germline V lookup: CDR1 SGHKS, CDR2 YYEKEE (reference sequence). The DNA of the CDR3 is TGTGCCAGCAGCTCCGACAGGACCTATGGCTACACCTTC. Translation gives CASSSDRTYGYTF.

This clone was counted a few times. This chain connects TRBV6-4 to TRBJ1-5; TRBD1 matches 12 bases. The CDR3 extends over 17 amino acids. CDR1 and CDR2 (germline): MRHNA, SNTAGT. With 6 bases clipped from V and 2 bases from J, the junction kept 8 bases outside the gene matches. The CDR3 sequence is CASRTGTGGVGNQPQHF. The CDR3 DNA reads as TGTGCCAGCAGGACCGGGACAGGGGGCGTAGGCAATCAGCCCCAGCATTTT.

On this clone: Other DNA sequences in this sample translate to the same CDR3. CDR3 sequence (DNA): TGTGCCAGCAGTAGCCGGAGACAGGGGGCCGGGGAGCTGTTTTTT. It encodes CASSSRRQGAGELFF. The J gene is TRBJ2-2, the V gene TRBV6-4; 9 positions agree with TRBD1. The CDR3 is 15 amino acids. Germline CDR1 MRHNA, CDR2 SNTAGT. The J segment lost 6 bases and the V segment lost 5 bases, leaving 7 bases of the junction unmatched.

The chain carries TRBV9 and TRBJ1-2; no clear D gene. The CDR3 length is 15 residues. V was clipped by 0 bases and J by 4 bases, with 13 bases between them. The V gene's germline CDR1 is SGDLS and CDR2 YYNGEE. CDR3 sequence (DNA): TGTGCCAGCAGCGTAGGCACAATCGAGGGCTATGGCTACACCTTC. It translates to CASSVGTIEGYGYTF.

There are a few counts of this clone. The chain has TRBV2 and TRBJ2-2; TRBD2 agrees at 10 bases. The CDR3 loop spans 15 amino acids. Germline trimming cut 7 bases from V and 6 bases from J; bases unmatched to any gene: 8. Germline values: CDR1 SNHLY, CDR2 FYNNEI. The CDR3 region is CASKVSSGGPGELFF. For the CDR3, the DNA is TGTGCCAGCAAGGTCTCTAGCGGGGGCCCCGGGGAGCTGTTTTTT.